The sequence of this TCR beta chain was determined in a study of cytomegalovirus exposure and HLA in healthy donors. Whole-study results and caveats: Fewer than 200 TCR beta chains were listed as cytomegalovirus-associated. In the 130 or so validation repertoires, a later analysis found that first-cohort TCR clusters tended to co-occur. Whilst most TCR sequences proved rare, a subset of public TCRs occurred across many donors.

CDR1 is SGHRS and CDR2 is YFSETQ in the germline V gene. The CDR3 covers 14 residues. V lost 5 bases, J lost 2 bases, and 12 bases lay in between. Comments on this clone: Antigen specificity is unknown.

The repertoire was sequenced with immunoSEQ multiplex PCR; TCRdb's copy has only in-frame clones and lacks some. This table holds 300,000 to 400,000 clones, 86% found once. The chain is built from TRBV5-1 and TRBJ2-3, with a possible D match to TRBD2 (6 bases). This receptor was taken from a woman under 30 in good health and CMV-seronegative. Sequences were obtained from PBMCs. CDR3 sequence: CASSWEAVTDTQYF. CDR3 nucleotide sequence: TGCGCCAGCAGTTGGGAGGCTGTCACAGATACGCAGTATTTT.